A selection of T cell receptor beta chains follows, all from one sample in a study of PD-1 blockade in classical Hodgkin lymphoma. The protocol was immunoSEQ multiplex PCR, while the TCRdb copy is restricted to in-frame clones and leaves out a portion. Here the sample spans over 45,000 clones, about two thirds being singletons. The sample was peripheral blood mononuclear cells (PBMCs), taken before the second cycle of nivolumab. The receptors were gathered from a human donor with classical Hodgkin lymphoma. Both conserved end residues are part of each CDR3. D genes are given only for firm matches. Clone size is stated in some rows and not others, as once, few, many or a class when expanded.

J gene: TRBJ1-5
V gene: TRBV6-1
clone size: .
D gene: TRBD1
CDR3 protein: CASSEMGQAYQPQHF
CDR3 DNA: TGTGCCAGCAGTGAAATGGGACAGGCCTATCAGCCCCAGCATTTT

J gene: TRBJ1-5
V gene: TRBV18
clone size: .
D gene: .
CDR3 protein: CASSQGSWGQPQHF
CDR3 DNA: TGTGCCAGCTCACAGGGGTCCTGGGGTCAGCCCCAGCATTTT

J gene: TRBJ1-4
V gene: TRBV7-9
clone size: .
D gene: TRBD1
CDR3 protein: CASSSGQGPTNEKLFF
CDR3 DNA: TGTGCCAGCAGCTCCGGACAGGGGCCGACTAATGAAAAACTGTTTTTT

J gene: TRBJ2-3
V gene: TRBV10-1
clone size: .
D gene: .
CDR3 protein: CASSGSGSTDTQYF
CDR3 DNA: TGCGCCAGCAGTGGGAGCGGCAGCACAGATACGCAGTATTTT

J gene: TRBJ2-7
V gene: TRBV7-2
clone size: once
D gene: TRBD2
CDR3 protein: CASSFATGTSGIAQYF
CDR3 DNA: TGTGCCAGCAGCTTTGCTACCGGGACTAGCGGGATTGCGCAGTACTTC

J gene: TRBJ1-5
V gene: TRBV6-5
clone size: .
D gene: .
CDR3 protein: CASRPSVGQPQHF
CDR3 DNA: TGTGCCAGCAGACCCTCTGTAGGACAGCCCCAGCATTTT

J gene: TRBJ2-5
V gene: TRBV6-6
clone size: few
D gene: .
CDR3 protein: CASSYGTSQETQYF
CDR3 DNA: TGTGCCAGCAGTTATGGGACTTCCCAAGAGACCCAGTACTTC

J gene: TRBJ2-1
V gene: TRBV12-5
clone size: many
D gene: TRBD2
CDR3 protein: CASGPRGADEQFF
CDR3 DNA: TGTGCTAGTGGCCCGCGGGGGGCCGATGAGCAGTTCTTC

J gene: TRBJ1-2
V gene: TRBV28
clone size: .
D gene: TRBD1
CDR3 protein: CASSSGTGGYGYTF
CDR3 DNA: TGTGCCAGCAGTTCCGGGACAGGGGGATATGGCTACACCTTC

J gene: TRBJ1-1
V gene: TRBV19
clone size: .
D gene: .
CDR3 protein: CASSVTVKNTEAFF
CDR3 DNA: TGTGCCAGTAGTGTAACAGTGAAGAACACTGAAGCTTTCTTT

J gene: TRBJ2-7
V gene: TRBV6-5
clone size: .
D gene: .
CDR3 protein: CASSYSQASRDEQYF
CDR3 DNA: TGTGCCAGCAGTTACTCCCAGGCTAGCCGGGACGAGCAGTACTTC

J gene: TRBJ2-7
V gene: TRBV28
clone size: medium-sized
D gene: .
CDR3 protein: CASSPTVTLAYEQYF
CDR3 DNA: TGTGCCAGCAGTCCTACAGTCACATTGGCCTACGAGCAGTACTTC

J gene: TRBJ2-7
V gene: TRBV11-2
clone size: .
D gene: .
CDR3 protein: CASSLEAQGSIYEQYF
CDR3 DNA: TGTGCCAGCAGCTTAGAGGCCCAGGGTTCGATCTACGAGCAGTACTTC

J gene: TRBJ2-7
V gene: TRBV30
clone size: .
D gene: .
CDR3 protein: CAWSLMGGYYEQYF
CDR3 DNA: TGTGCCTGGAGTCTCATGGGGGGTTACTACGAGCAGTACTTC

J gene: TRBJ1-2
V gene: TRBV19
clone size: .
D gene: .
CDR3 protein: CASSTMIAGYTF
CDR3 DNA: TGTGCCAGTAGTACCATGATAGCCGGCTACACCTTC

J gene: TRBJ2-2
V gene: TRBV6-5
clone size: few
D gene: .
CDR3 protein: CASSPGSMNTGELFF
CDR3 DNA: TGTGCCAGCAGCCCCGGATCGATGAACACCGGGGAGCTGTTTTTT

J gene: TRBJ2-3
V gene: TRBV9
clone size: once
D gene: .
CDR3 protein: CASSSGQIQYF
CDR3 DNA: TGTGCCAGCAGCTCCGGACAGATCCAGTATTTT

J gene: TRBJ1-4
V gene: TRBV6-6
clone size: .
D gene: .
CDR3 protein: CASMGLEKLFF
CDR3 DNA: TGTGCCAGCATGGGTTTGGAAAAACTGTTTTTT

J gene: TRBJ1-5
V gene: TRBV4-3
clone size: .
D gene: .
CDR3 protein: CASSQDIRGPQHF
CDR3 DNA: TGCGCCAGCAGCCAAGATATCCGGGGGCCCCAGCATTTT

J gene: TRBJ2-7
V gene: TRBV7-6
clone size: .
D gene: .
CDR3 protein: CASSLARRDEQYF
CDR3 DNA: TGTGCCAGCAGCTTAGCCCGGAGAGACGAGCAGTACTTC

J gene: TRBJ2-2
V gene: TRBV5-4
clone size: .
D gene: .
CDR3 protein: CASSLGSTGELFF
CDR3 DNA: TGTGCCAGCAGCTTAGGAAGTACCGGGGAGCTGTTTTTT

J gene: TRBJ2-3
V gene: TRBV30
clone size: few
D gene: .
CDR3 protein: CACGRSSVADTQYF
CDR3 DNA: TGTGCCTGCGGGAGATCGTCGGTTGCAGATACGCAGTATTTT

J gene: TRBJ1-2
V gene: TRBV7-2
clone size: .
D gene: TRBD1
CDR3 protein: CASSSKTGGSGYTF
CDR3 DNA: TGTGCCAGCAGCTCCAAGACAGGGGGCTCTGGCTACACCTTC

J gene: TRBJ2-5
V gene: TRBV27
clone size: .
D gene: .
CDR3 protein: CASSSLMSGPRETQYF
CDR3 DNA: TGTGCCAGCAGTTCCCTAATGTCGGGACCGAGGGAGACCCAGTACTTC

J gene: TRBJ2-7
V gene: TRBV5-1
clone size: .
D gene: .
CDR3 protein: CASSYDSYEQYF
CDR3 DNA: TGCGCCAGCAGCTACGACAGCTACGAGCAGTACTTC

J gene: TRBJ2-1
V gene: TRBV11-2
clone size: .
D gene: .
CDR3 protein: CASSRPEEQFF
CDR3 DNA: TGTGCCAGCAGCCGGCCCGAGGAGCAGTTCTTC

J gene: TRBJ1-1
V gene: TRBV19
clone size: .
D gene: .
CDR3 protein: CASSRGWTVNTEAFF
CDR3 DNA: TGTGCCAGTAGTAGAGGTTGGACAGTGAACACTGAAGCTTTCTTT

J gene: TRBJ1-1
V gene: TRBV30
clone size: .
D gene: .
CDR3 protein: CAWSLRGLTEAFF
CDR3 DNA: TGTGCCTGGAGTTTAAGGGGTTTGACTGAAGCTTTCTTT

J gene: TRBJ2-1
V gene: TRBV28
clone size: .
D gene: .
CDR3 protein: CASSPPGTVLWGEQFF
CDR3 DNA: TGTGCCAGCAGTCCCCCAGGGACTGTCCTTTGGGGTGAGCAGTTCTTC

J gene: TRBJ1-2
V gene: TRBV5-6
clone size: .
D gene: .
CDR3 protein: CASSLSLGGYTF
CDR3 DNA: TGTGCCAGCAGCTTGTCATTGGGTGGCTACACCTTC

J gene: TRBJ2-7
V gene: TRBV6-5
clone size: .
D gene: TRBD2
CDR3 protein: CASGGRGTYEQYF
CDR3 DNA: TGTGCCAGCGGCGGGAGAGGTACATACGAGCAGTACTTC

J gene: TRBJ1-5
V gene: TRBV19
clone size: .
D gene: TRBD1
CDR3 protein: CASSIRGRGNQPQHF
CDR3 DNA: TGTGCCAGTAGTATAAGGGGGCGAGGCAATCAGCCCCAGCATTTT

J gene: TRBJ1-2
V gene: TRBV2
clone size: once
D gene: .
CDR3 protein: CASSDRGLYGYTF
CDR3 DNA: TGTGCCAGCAGCGACCGGGGCCTTTATGGCTACACCTTC

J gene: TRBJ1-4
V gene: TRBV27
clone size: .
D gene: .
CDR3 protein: CASQKTGFPNEKLFF
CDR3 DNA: TGTGCCAGCCAAAAAACAGGGTTTCCGAATGAAAAACTGTTTTTT

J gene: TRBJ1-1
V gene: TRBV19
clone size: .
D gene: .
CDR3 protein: CATKGGAGMNTEAFF
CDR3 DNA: TGTGCCACCAAGGGGGGGGCGGGGATGAACACTGAAGCTTTCTTT

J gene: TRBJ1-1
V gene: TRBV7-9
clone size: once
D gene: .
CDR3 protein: CASSLAGAGEAFF
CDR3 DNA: TGTGCCAGCAGCTTAGCGGGAGCAGGAGAAGCTTTCTTT

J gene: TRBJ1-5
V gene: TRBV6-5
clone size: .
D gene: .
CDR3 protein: CASSFLTGQIGQPQHF
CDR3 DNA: TGTGCCAGCAGTTTCCTCACAGGGCAAATCGGTCAGCCCCAGCATTTT

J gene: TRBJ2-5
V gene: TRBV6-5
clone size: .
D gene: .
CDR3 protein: CASSYSVGVETQYF
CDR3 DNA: TGTGCCAGCAGTTACTCGGTGGGGGTGGAGACCCAGTACTTC

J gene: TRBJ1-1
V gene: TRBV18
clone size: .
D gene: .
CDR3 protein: CASSPTKNTEAFF
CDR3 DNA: TGTGCCAGCTCACCAACTAAGAACACTGAAGCTTTCTTT

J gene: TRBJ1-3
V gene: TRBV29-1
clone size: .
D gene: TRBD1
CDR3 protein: CSYKGATGNTIYF
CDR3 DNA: TGCAGTTACAAGGGGGCCACTGGAAACACCATATATTTT

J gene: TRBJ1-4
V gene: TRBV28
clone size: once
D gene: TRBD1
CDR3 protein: CASSTRTGGGEKLFF
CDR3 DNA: TGTGCCAGCAGTACCCGGACAGGGGGCGGTGAAAAACTGTTTTTT

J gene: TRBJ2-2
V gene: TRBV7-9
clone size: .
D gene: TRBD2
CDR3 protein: CASSRSGSVGTGELFF
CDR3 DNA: TGTGCCAGCAGCCGTAGCGGGAGTGTAGGTACCGGGGAGCTGTTTTTT

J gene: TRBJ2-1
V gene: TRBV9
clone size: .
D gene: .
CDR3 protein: CASSVSYNEQFF
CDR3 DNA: TGTGCCAGCAGCGTTAGTTACAATGAGCAGTTCTTC

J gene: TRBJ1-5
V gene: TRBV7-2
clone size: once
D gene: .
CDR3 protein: CASSLQGSSNQPQHF
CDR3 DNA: TGTGCCAGCAGCTTACAGGGAAGTAGCAATCAGCCCCAGCATTTT

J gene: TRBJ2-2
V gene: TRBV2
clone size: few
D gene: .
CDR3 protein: CASTEQGPTGELFF
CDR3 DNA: TGTGCCAGCACCGAACAGGGCCCCACCGGGGAGCTGTTTTTT

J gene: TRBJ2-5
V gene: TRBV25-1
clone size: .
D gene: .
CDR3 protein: CASSEPGSMTQYF
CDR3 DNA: TGTGCCAGCAGTGAACCAGGCTCTATGACCCAGTACTTC